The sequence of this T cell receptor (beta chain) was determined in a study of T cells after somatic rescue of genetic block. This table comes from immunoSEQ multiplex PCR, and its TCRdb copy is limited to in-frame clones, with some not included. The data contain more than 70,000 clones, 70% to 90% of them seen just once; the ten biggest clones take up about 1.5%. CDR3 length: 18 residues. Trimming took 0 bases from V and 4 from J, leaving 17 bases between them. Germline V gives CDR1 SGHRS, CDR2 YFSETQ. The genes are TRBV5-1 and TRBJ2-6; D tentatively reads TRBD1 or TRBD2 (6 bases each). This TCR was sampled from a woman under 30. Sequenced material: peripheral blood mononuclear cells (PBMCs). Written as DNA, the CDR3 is TGCGCCAGCAGCTTGGCCGCTCGGGGGCGCCCCGGGGCCAACGTCCTGACTTTC. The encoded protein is CASSLAARGRPGANVLTF.